This passage covers 21 T cell receptor beta chains from one sample sequenced in a study of spatial heterogeneity in lung cancer. Each CDR3 protein gets one entry after TCRdb re-called the 5' RACE reads with MiXCR. The data contain roughly 60,000 distinct CDR3 sequences, approximately 8% of them singletons. The time point was: sample taken at primary tumor resection. No cell sorting; template was whole RNA from tumor, lung tissue or PBMC. The specimen comprised PBMCs, sampled at surgery. The receptors come from a female donor with early-stage non-small cell lung cancer.

In its sample, this clonotype was seen a few times. The CDR3, as DNA: TGTGCCAGCAGCCCCCCGACAGCAACCTACGAGCAGTACTTC. Its translation: CASSPPTATYEQYF. The gene calls are TRBV9 and TRBJ2-7, with a tentative D call TRBD1 (5 bases). CDR3 length: 14 residues. V lost 4 bases and J lost 2, with 13 bases in between. Germline V gene sequence: CDR1 SGDLS, CDR2 YYNGEE.

In its sample, this clonotype was seen a few times. The J gene is TRBJ1-1, the V gene TRBV7-8, with D unclear. Trimming cost V 1 base and J 1 base, with 10 bases left between them. The CDR3 runs 15 residues. CDR1 is SGHVS and CDR2 is FQNEAQ in the germline V gene. DNA for the CDR3: TGTGCCAGCAGCTTAGTTTGGCAGCAGAACACTGAAGCTTTCTTT. Translating gives CASSLVWQQNTEAFF.

This clonotype was seen at least ten times. V usage is TRBV6-2 or TRBV6-3 and J usage is TRBJ2-7; 7 nucleotides match TRBD1. The CDR3 consists of 16 residues. V lost 4 bases and J lost 2; bases outside the gene matches: 11. The germline V gene encodes CDR1 MNHEY and CDR2 SVGEGT. CDR3: CASSSRQGESTYEQYV. CDR3 DNA: TGTGCCAGCAGTTCACGACAGGGAGAATCAACCTACGAGCAGTACGTC.

This clonotype has a handful of counts. V gene TRBV2 combines with J gene TRBJ2-2, with TRBD2 matching 11 bases. The junction had 5 bases not matched to a gene; V was cut back by 8 bases and J by 6 bases. The CDR3 has 14 amino acids. Germline V gene lookup returns CDR1 SNHLY and CDR2 FYNNEI. The CDR3 sequence is CASWRSGGAGELFF. The CDR3 DNA sequence: TGTGCCAGCTGGCGTAGCGGGGGGGCCGGGGAGCTGTTTTTT.

A few counts support this clonotype. The V gene is TRBV3-1, the J gene TRBJ2-1, with 9 bases aligning to TRBD2. There are 15 residues in the CDR3. J lost 4 bases, V lost 4 bases, and 5 bases had no gene match. Looked up from germline, CDR1 is LGHDT and CDR2 is YNNKEL (reference sequence). The CDR3 bases are TGTGCCAGCAGCCCGACTAGCGGCGATTACAATGAGCAGTTCTTC. Translating it yields CASSPTSGDYNEQFF.

This clonotype was seen ten or more times. This sequence joins TRBV23-1 and TRBJ2-6, with D perhaps TRBD1 (5 bases). TRBV23-1 is classed as an ORF, of uncertain function. Trimming stripped 8 bases from V and 2 bases from J, with 16 bases between. The CDR3 has 16 residues. CDR3 sequence (DNA): TGCGCCAGCGGACCCGGCGCAGGGACTGGGGCCAACGTCCTGACTTTC. Encoded protein: CASGPGAGTGANVLTF.

This clonotype appeared many times. This sequence joins TRBV3-1 and TRBJ1-6, with 7 bases aligning to TRBD1. The germline gives CDR1 LGHDT, CDR2 YNNKEL (reference sequence). This CDR3 spans 16 amino acids. V was clipped by 6 bases and J by 9 bases; unmatched bases: 14. The chain's CDR3 is CASSQTGREPPSPLHF. The CDR3 region has the DNA TGTGCCAGCAGTCAGACAGGGAGAGAGCCTCCTTCACCCCTCCACTTT.

In this sample, this clonotype turned up a few times. V is TRBV11-3 and J is TRBJ1-4; weak D call: TRBD1 (5 bases). The CDR3 totals 17 residues. V dropped 0 bases and J dropped 5 bases, with 16 bases sitting between them. Germline CDR1 reads SGHNT; CDR2 reads YENEEA. The CDR3 sequence: CASSLDGEQDQNEKLFF. The CDR3 nucleotides read TGTGCCAGCAGCTTAGATGGCGAACAGGACCAGAATGAAAAACTGTTTTTT. Together with reference TRBV11-3 and TRBJ1-4, the CDR3 gives the full variable domain: EAGVVQSPRYKIIEKKQPVAFWCNPISGHNTLYWYLQNLGQGPELLIRYENEEAVDDSQLPKDRFSAERLKGVDSTLKIQPAELGDSAVYLCASSLDGEQDQNEKLFFGSGTQLSVL.

In this sample, this clonotype turned up many times. The chain's CDR3 is CASSVVTGGQETQYF. The CDR3 DNA sequence: TGTGCCAGCAGCGTAGTAACAGGGGGCCAAGAGACCCAGTACTTC. The rearrangement joins TRBV9 to TRBJ2-5, with 8 positions matching TRBD1. This CDR3 has 15 amino acids. Trimming cost V 0 bases and J 1 base; bases outside gene matches: 2. CDR1 is SGDLS and CDR2 is YYNGEE in the germline V gene.

This clonotype was picked up many times. The V gene is TRBV13, the J gene TRBJ2-1; 10 nucleotides agree with TRBD2. Trimming cost V 3 bases and J 7 bases; bases outside gene matches: 12. Germline V gene data show CDR1 as PRHDT and CDR2 as FYEKMQ (reference sequence). CDR3 length: 17 amino acids. The CDR3: CASSFRAGGAPRNEQFF. The CDR3 DNA follows: TGTGCCAGCAGCTTCAGAGCGGGAGGGGCCCCACGTAATGAGCAGTTCTTC. The variable domain in full, completed from reference TRBV13 and TRBJ2-1, reads AAGVIQSPRHLIKEKRETATLKCYPIPRHDTVYWYQQGPGQDPQFLISFYEKMQSDKGSIPDRFSAQQFSDYHSELNMSSLELGDSALYFCASSFRAGGAPRNEQFFGPGTRLTVL.

This clonotype came up a few times. The gene calls are TRBV20-1 and TRBJ2-1, with 10 bases that match TRBD2. This CDR3 has 14 residues. The V gene end was trimmed by 1 base and the J gene end by 8 bases; junction bases not matched to a gene: 5. CDR1 DFQATT and CDR2 SNEGSKA come from the germline V gene (reference sequence). The CDR3: CSARVSGRLDEQFF. In DNA form, the CDR3 reads TGCAGTGCTAGAGTTAGCGGGAGGCTGGATGAGCAGTTCTTC.

The chain has TRBV19 and TRBJ2-5; 11 nucleotides align to TRBD1. Germline loops: CDR1 LNHDA, CDR2 SQIVND (reference sequence). This CDR3 spans 14 amino acids. The J segment lost 5 bases and the V segment lost 6 bases, leaving 5 bases of the junction unmatched. This CDR3 is CASRDRGRGETQYF. DNA of the CDR3: TGTGCCAGTAGGGACAGGGGGCGCGGGGAGACCCAGTACTTC.

This chain uses TRBV3-1 with TRBJ2-5, with TRBD2 matching 8 bases. This CDR3 region has 16 residues. V lost 1 base and J lost 2; bases outside the gene matches: 6. CDR1 is LGHDT, CDR2 YNNKEL, per germline (reference sequence). The CDR3 sequence: CASSQGLAGLQETQYF. In DNA form, the CDR3 reads TGTGCCAGCAGCCAAGGTCTAGCGGGTCTTCAAGAGACCCAGTACTTC.

This clonotype has just a few counts. This chain connects TRBV3-1 to TRBJ1-1; 7 bases are shared with TRBD1. The V gene's germline CDR1 is LGHDT and CDR2 YNNKEL (reference sequence). CDR3 length: 15 amino acids. V was clipped by 3 bases and J by 5 bases; unmatched bases: 9. The CDR3 coding sequence is TGTGCCAGCAGCCACGAGAACAGGGGAAGGACTGAAGCTTTCTTT. The encoded protein is CASSHENRGRTEAFF.

This chain uses TRBV20-1 with TRBJ1-4; 8 nucleotides line up with TRBD1. The CDR3 length is 15 residues. Germline trimming cut 2 bases from V and 5 bases from J; bases unmatched to any gene: 7. Per germline, CDR1 DFQATT and CDR2 SNEGSKA (reference sequence). The CDR3 nucleotides are TGCAGTGCTAGATCCCCGGGACAGGAGAATGAAAAACTGTTTTTT. Protein sequence: CSARSPGQENEKLFF.

The chain's CDR3 is CASTPGVNTEAFF. CDR3 DNA: TGTGCCAGCACTCCAGGAGTGAACACTGAAGCTTTCTTT. This chain links TRBV28 with TRBJ1-1; D remains ambiguous. This CDR3 is built from 13 residues. V shed 7 bases and J shed 0 bases, with 9 bases lying between them. Germline lookup yields CDR1 MDHEN and CDR2 SYDVKM.

This clonotype has more than one count but fewer than ten. The chain uses TRBV20-1 and TRBJ1-2; 7 bases fit TRBD1. CDR3 length equals 13 residues. The V gene end was trimmed by 6 bases and the J gene end by 4 bases; junction bases not matched to a gene: 8. Per germline, CDR1 DFQATT and CDR2 SNEGSKA (reference sequence). As DNA, the CDR3 is TGCAGTGCAGACGACAGGGCTTTCTATGGCTACACCTTC. Its translation: CSADDRAFYGYTF.

A few counts support this clonotype. The chain employs TRBV5-1 and TRBJ1-1; TRBD1 matches 9 bases. Germline CDR1 is SGHRS and CDR2 is YFSETQ. The J segment lost 2 bases and the V segment lost 2 bases, leaving 7 bases of the junction unmatched. This CDR3 region has 16 residues. The CDR3 DNA sequence: TGCGCCAGCAGCTTTGGAGGGACAGGGACTAACACTGAAGCTTTCTTT. Translated: CASSFGGTGTNTEAFF.

CDR3 amino acids: CASSESASGNTGELFF. CDR3 nucleotides: TGCGCCAGCAGTGAGTCAGCTAGCGGGAACACCGGGGAGCTGTTTTTT. The rearrangement uses TRBV10-2 and TRBJ2-2; 7 bases align to TRBD2. Germline CDR1 reads WSHSY; CDR2 reads SAAADI. With 0 bases clipped from V and 1 base from J, the junction kept 2 bases outside the gene matches. CDR3 length equals 16 residues.

This clonotype was counted a few times. V is TRBV28 and J is TRBJ1-2; TRBD1 matches 9 bases. Trimming cost V 2 bases and J 5 bases; bases outside gene matches: 6. In germline, CDR1 is MDHEN, CDR2 SYDVKM. CDR3 size: 15 residues. CDR3 sequence (DNA): TGTGCCAGCAGTTTAACCGGACAGGGGTGGTATGGCTACACCTTC. This codes for CASSLTGQGWYGYTF.

This clonotype has only a few counts. This chain joins TRBV6-6 and TRBJ1-1; 9 nucleotides line up with TRBD1. Germline-derived CDR1 and CDR2 are MNHNY and SVGAGI (reference sequence). V lost 5 bases, J lost 4 bases, and 14 bases stayed unmatched. The CDR3 is 17 residues long. This chain's CDR3 is CASSDTGTGFSGTEAFF. The DNA of the CDR3 is TGTGCCAGCAGTGATACCGGGACAGGGTTCAGCGGCACTGAAGCTTTCTTT.